The 28 T cell receptor beta chains below were found in one sample sequenced in a study of blood T cell repertoires in COVID-19. Sequenced by immunoSEQ multiplex PCR; TCRdb stores in-frame clones only, minus some. The data contain some 150,000 clones, around 88% of them singletons. Sample: peripheral blood. These receptors all come from an older woman with acute or convalescent COVID-19.

The chain combines TRBV5-4 with TRBJ2-5, with unresolved D. Trimming left V 0 bases short and J 2 bases short, with 8 bases between. The CDR3 totals 14 residues. Germline V CDR1 and CDR2: SGHNT, YYREEE (reference sequence). CDR3 residues: CASSLALIQETQYF. The CDR3 DNA follows: TGTGCCAGCAGCTTGGCACTAATACAAGAGACCCAGTACTTC.

The chain carries TRBV30 and TRBJ2-5, with 8 bases fitting TRBD1. The CDR3 runs to 12 residues. The V gene's germline CDR1 is GTSNPN and CDR2 SVGIG (reference sequence). V shed 1 base and J 7 bases; nucleotides not matched to a gene: 2. CDR3 sequence: CAWSEQGGTQYF. CDR3 coding DNA: TGTGCCTGGAGTGAACAGGGGGGGACCCAGTACTTC.

Only a few counts were recorded for this clone. This chain uses TRBV12-5 with TRBJ1-2; 8 bases align to TRBD1. Germline V CDR1 and CDR2: LGHNT, FRNRAP. The trim removed 3 bases at V and 7 bases at J, leaving 7 bases unmatched. The CDR3 runs 14 residues. CDR3 coding DNA: TGTGCTAGTGGTTTCCCACAGGGGGATGGTGGCTACACCTTC. This translates into CASGFPQGDGGYTF.

The chain is built from TRBV5-1 and TRBJ2-5, with 8 bases lining up with TRBD2. CDR1 is SGHRS and CDR2 is YFSETQ in the germline V gene. Germline trimming cut 3 bases from V and 5 bases from J; bases unmatched to any gene: 9. The CDR3 loop spans 15 amino acids. DNA for the CDR3: TGCGCCAGCAGCTCCCAAGGACTAGCCGGGGAGACCCAGTACTTC. Residues: CASSSQGLAGETQYF. Full variable domain (outside the CDR3, taken from reference TRBV5-1 and TRBJ2-5): KAGVTQTPRYLIKTRGQQVTLSCSPISGHRSVSWYQQTPGQGLQFLFEYFSETQRNKGNFPGRFSGRQFSNSRSEMNVSTLELGDSALYLCASSSQGLAGETQYFGPGTRLLVL.

Concerning this clone itself: Other DNA sequences within the sample encode an identical CDR3. J is TRBJ2-3 and V is TRBV7-2; 8 bases are a match to TRBD1. Trimming cost V 5 bases and J 2 bases; bases outside gene matches: 6. Germline V gene sequence: CDR1 SGHTA, CDR2 FQGNSA. The CDR3 has 15 residues. The CDR3 bases are TGTGCCAGCAGCCCAGACAGGGGCTACACAGATACGCAGTATTTT. Encoded protein: CASSPDRGYTDTQYF. Together with reference TRBV7-2 and TRBJ2-3, the CDR3 gives the full variable domain: GAGVSQSPSNKVTEKGKDVELRCDPISGHTALYWYRQSLGQGLEFLIYFQGNSAPDKSGLPSDRFSAERTGGSVSTLTIQRTQQEDSAVYLCASSPDRGYTDTQYFGPGTRLTVL.

The CDR3 coding sequence is TGTGCCAGCAGTCGTGAATTAGGGGCTGAAGCTTTCTTT. It translates to CASSRELGAEAFF. The chain has TRBV6-2 or TRBV6-3 and TRBJ1-1; D perhaps matches TRBD1 (5 bases). Per the germline V gene, CDR1 is MNHEY and CDR2 is SVGEGT. The CDR3 is 13 residues long. V lost 5 bases and J lost 6, with 13 bases in between.

This chain links TRBV5-1 with TRBJ2-1, with a weak D call TRBD1 (5 bases). CDR3 length: 12 amino acids. Germline CDR1 and CDR2: SGHRS and YFSETQ. Trimming removed 4 bases from V and 13 bases from J, with 15 bases in between. The CDR3 nucleotides read TGCGCCAGCAGCCCGGACACCGGCCCCCAGTTCTTC. Translating gives CASSPDTGPQFF.

This clone showed up just a few times. The rearrangement links TRBV5-3 to TRBJ2-3, with a weak D call TRBD1 (6 bases). TRBV5-3 is an open reading frame, and its role is uncertain. V lost 0 bases and J 0 bases, leaving 20 bases between the germline ends. This CDR3 contains 19 residues. CDR3 sequence (DNA): TGTGCCAGAAGCTTGGCCTTTCTTGAGGGGGAGCCTAGCACAGATACGCAGTATTTT. Residues: CARSLAFLEGEPSTDTQYF.

The V gene is TRBV3-1 (or the pseudogene TRBV3-2), the J gene TRBJ1-1; D ambiguous. From germline, CDR1 is LGHDT and CDR2 YNNKEL (reference sequence). This CDR3 has 13 residues. V was trimmed by 0 bases and J by 0 bases, leaving 2 bases between them. The CDR3 DNA reads TGTGCCAGCAGCCAAGACATGAACACTGAAGCTTTCTTT. It is translated as CASSQDMNTEAFF.

The chain uses TRBV12-3 or TRBV12-4 and TRBJ1-2, with 8 nucleotides matching TRBD1. The CDR3 consists of 13 residues. V gave up 8 bases and J gave up 2 bases; unmatched junction bases: 4. This CDR3 is CASQNRGNYGYTF. The DNA for the CDR3 is TGTGCCAGCCAGAACAGGGGGAACTATGGCTACACCTTC.

The genes are TRBV9 and TRBJ2-5, with D perhaps TRBD2 (7 bases). The length of the CDR3 is 14 residues. The germline V gene has CDR1 SGDLS and CDR2 YYNGEE. V dropped 4 bases and J dropped 5 bases, with 15 bases sitting between them. CDR3 sequence: CASSRRGGAETQYF. DNA of the CDR3: TGTGCCAGCAGCCGGAGGGGGGGGGCGGAGACCCAGTACTTC.

This clone was found once. The chain couples TRBV5-6 to TRBJ1-1; TRBD1 is a possible D gene (5 bases). From germline, CDR1 is SGHDT and CDR2 YYEEEE. The CDR3 is 14 amino acids. Trimming removed 1 base at V and 0 bases at J, with 7 bases between. The CDR3 nucleotides read TGTGCCAGCAGCTTGCCAGGGATGAACACTGAAGCTTTCTTT. It codes for CASSLPGMNTEAFF. Looking up the rest from reference TRBV5-6 and TRBJ1-1 gives the full variable domain: DAGVTQSPTHLIKTRGQQVTLRCSPKSGHDTVSWYQQALGQGPQFIFQYYEEEERQRGNFPDRFSGHQFPNYSSELNVNALLLGDSALYLCASSLPGMNTEAFFGQGTRLTVV.

This chain links TRBV6-5 with TRBJ2-5; weak D call: TRBD2 (7 bases). CDR1 and CDR2 (germline): MNHEY, SVGAGI. The V end was cut by 0 bases, the J end by 9 bases, with 20 bases between. The CDR3 runs to 16 residues. The CDR3 DNA follows: TGTGCCAGCAGTTACTCGATCGGGGGGCCCGAGATGGCCCAGTACTTC. Translation: CASSYSIGGPEMAQYF.

The chain combines TRBV7-2 with TRBJ2-7; TRBD1 matches at 7 bases. The J segment lost 0 bases and the V segment lost 5 bases, leaving 7 bases of the junction unmatched. The CDR3 extends over 15 amino acids. Germline loops: CDR1 SGHTA, CDR2 FQGNSA. The DNA of the CDR3 is TGTGCCAGCAGCCTGGACGGGACAGACTCCTACGAGCAGTACTTC. Protein: CASSLDGTDSYEQYF.

The V call is TRBV5-1, the J call TRBJ1-1; no firm D call. CDR3 length: 13 amino acids. V shed 0 bases and J shed 8 bases, with 11 bases lying between them. Germline loops: CDR1 SGHRS, CDR2 YFSETQ. The CDR3 protein is CASSLVAGWEAFF. CDR3 nucleotide sequence: TGCGCCAGCAGCTTGGTTGCGGGGTGGGAAGCTTTCTTT.

This sequence joins TRBV5-1 and TRBJ1-1; D is possibly TRBD1 (6 bases). This CDR3 spans 15 amino acids. Germline CDR1 is SGHRS and CDR2 is YFSETQ. V lost 4 bases and J 5 bases, leaving 18 bases between the germline ends. The CDR3 DNA is TGCGCCAGCAGCAGCAGGGTAGGGGGTGATACTGAAGCTTTCTTT. This gives the protein CASSSRVGGDTEAFF.

The CDR3, as DNA: TGTGCCAGCTCACCATCTAGTGGGTACTCCTACGAGCAGTACTTC. It is translated as CASSPSSGYSYEQYF. The chain combines TRBV18 with TRBJ2-7; D unresolved. The CDR3 is made up of 15 amino acids. Germline V lookup: CDR1 KGHSH, CDR2 LQKENI. V gave up 2 bases and J gave up 0 bases, with 11 bases separating them.

The sample holds one count of this clone. The genes are TRBV7-2 and TRBJ2-5, with 8 bases matching TRBD1. The CDR3 runs to 15 residues. Germline assignment: CDR1 SGHTA and CDR2 FQGNSA. V lost 4 bases, J lost 2 bases, and 6 bases stayed unmatched. CDR3 protein: CASSSRQGLQETQYF. The DNA for the CDR3 is TGTGCCAGCAGCTCGAGACAGGGGTTGCAAGAGACCCAGTACTTC.

The rearrangement links TRBV19 to TRBJ1-1; perhaps TRBD1 as D (6 bases). V lost 5 bases and J lost 5, with 18 bases in between. Germline-derived CDR1 and CDR2 are LNHDA and SQIVND (reference sequence). This CDR3 contains 15 residues. The CDR3 nucleotides are TGTGCCAGTAGTGAACTACAGGGATCGAGGACTGAAGCTTTCTTT. It encodes CASSELQGSRTEAFF. Together with reference TRBV19 and TRBJ1-1, the CDR3 gives the full variable domain: DGGITQSPKYLFRKEGQNVTLSCEQNLNHDAMYWYRQDPGQGLRLIYYSQIVNDFQKGDIAEGYSVSREKKESFPLTVTSAQKNPTAFYLCASSELQGSRTEAFFGQGTRLTVV.

J is TRBJ1-6 and V is TRBV28; 8 nucleotides match TRBD1. The J segment lost 9 bases and the V segment lost 6 bases, leaving 7 bases of the junction unmatched. CDR1 and CDR2 (germline): MDHEN, SYDVKM. This CDR3 has 14 amino acids. CDR3 sequence: CASRRTGFGSPLHF. The CDR3 coding sequence is TGTGCCAGCAGAAGGACAGGGTTCGGTTCACCCCTCCACTTT.

The CDR3 DNA reads as TGTGCCAGCAGCTTGCGCGGGGAGCTGTTTTTT. This sequence encodes CASSLRGELFF. The genes are TRBV5-4 and TRBJ2-2; D ambiguous. CDR1 SGHNT and CDR2 YYREEE come from the germline V gene (reference sequence). V was clipped by 1 base and J by 7 bases, with 2 bases between them. CDR3 length: 11 residues.

A few counts support this clone. The chain's CDR3 is CAWSVRGSGRANSPLHF. As DNA, the CDR3 is TGTGCCTGGAGTGTAAGGGGCTCGGGGAGGGCAAATTCACCCCTCCACTTT. The chain recombines TRBV30 with TRBJ1-6; maybe TRBD1 (5 bases). The V and J ends lost 0 bases and 7 bases respectively, with 19 bases between them. Germline loops: CDR1 GTSNPN, CDR2 SVGIG (reference sequence). The CDR3 loop spans 17 amino acids.

J is TRBJ1-5 and V is TRBV5-5, with D perhaps TRBD1 (6 bases). CDR1 SGHKS and CDR2 YYEKEE come from the germline V gene (reference sequence). The ends were cut back, 2 bases at V and 3 bases at J, with 9 bases in the middle. This CDR3 spans 14 amino acids. The CDR3 protein is CASSLQGHNQPQHF. The CDR3 nucleotides are TGTGCCAGCAGCTTACAGGGACACAATCAGCCCCAGCATTTT.

The sample holds a few counts of this clone. The chain uses TRBV30 and TRBJ1-2; D unresolved. With 5 bases removed from V and 4 bases from J, the gap between germline ends came to 14 bases. Germline V CDR1 and CDR2: GTSNPN, SVGIG (reference sequence). The CDR3 has 13 residues. The CDR3 here is CAWRDKNRYGYTF. CDR3 nucleotides: TGTGCCTGGCGAGACAAAAACCGCTATGGCTACACCTTC. The whole variable domain, remainder taken from reference TRBV30 and TRBJ1-2, is SQTIHQWPATLVQPVGSPLSLECTVEGTSNPNLYWYRQAAGRGLQLLFYSVGIGQISSEVPQNLSASRPQDRQFILSSKKLLLSDSGFYLCAWRDKNRYGYTFGSGTRLTVV.

The rearrangement uses TRBV6-5 and TRBJ1-1; 7 positions match TRBD1. There are 15 residues in the CDR3. Germline CDR1 reads MNHEY; CDR2 reads SVGAGI. V was pared by 2 bases and J by 0 bases, with 3 bases of the junction left unmatched. CDR3 sequence: CASSYKGAVNTEAFF. The CDR3 nucleotides read TGTGCCAGCAGTTACAAGGGGGCGGTGAACACTGAAGCTTTCTTT.

This clone has just a few counts. The genes are TRBV3-1 (or the pseudogene TRBV3-2) and TRBJ1-4; TRBD1 agrees at 8 bases. The CDR3 totals 14 residues. V shed 3 bases and J 5 bases; nucleotides not matched to a gene: 2. The germline CDR1 and CDR2 sequences are LGHDT and YNNKEL (reference sequence). The CDR3 spells CASSQRQGNEKLFF. The CDR3 bases are TGTGCCAGCAGCCAGCGACAGGGGAATGAAAAACTGTTTTTT.

The rearrangement uses TRBV28 and TRBJ1-6; D is undetermined. Trimming cost V 7 bases and J 8 bases, with 9 bases left between them. The CDR3 length is 12 residues. Germline lookup yields CDR1 MDHEN and CDR2 SYDVKM. CDR3 nucleotide sequence: TGTGCCAGCAACCGAGGAGATTCACCCCTCCACTTT. Translation gives CASNRGDSPLHF.

The rearrangement joins TRBV27 to TRBJ2-1, with 7 bases fitting TRBD1. The CDR3 totals 14 residues. Trimming at V came to 8 bases and at J to 5 bases, leaving 9 bases not matched to a gene. Germline V CDR1 and CDR2: MNHEY, SMNVEV (reference sequence). The CDR3, as DNA: TGTGCCAGCGGTACAGGGGTCGGAGACAATGAGCAGTTCTTC. It is translated as CASGTGVGDNEQFF.